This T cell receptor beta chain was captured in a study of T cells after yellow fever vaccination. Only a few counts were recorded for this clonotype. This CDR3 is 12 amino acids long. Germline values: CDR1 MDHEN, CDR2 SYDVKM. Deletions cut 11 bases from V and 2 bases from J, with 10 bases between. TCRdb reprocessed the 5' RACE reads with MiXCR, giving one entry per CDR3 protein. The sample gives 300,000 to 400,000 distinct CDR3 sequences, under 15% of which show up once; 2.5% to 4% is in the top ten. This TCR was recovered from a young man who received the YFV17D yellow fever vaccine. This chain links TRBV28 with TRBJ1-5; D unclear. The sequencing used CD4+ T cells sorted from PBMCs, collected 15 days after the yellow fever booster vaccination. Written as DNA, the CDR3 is TGTGCCCCCACCGGCCGCAATCAGCCCCAGCATTTT. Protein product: CAPTGRNQPQHF.